This T cell receptor (beta chain) was identified during a study of immune evolution from preneoplasia to lung adenocarcinoma. On the study more broadly: HLA loss of heterozygosity: about 7% AIS, under 19% MIA, about 35% ADC, none AAH.

Profiled with immunoSEQ multiplex PCR; TCRdb holds only in-frame clones, not every one. The table shows roughly 7,000 clones, with 65% to 90% occurring only once. Patients had resection in Japan or China between the mid-2010s and the late 2010s. Study-wide results and limits: T cell clonality was higher in KRAS-mutant than EGFR-mutant or wild-type nodules. Top clone frequencies peaked in normal lung, apparently declining through invasive adenocarcinoma.

Concerning this clone itself: The antigen is not known.

This CDR3 is 11 amino acids long. The germline V and J ends were trimmed by 4 bases and 3 bases, with 3 bases remaining between them. The germline V gene encodes CDR1 SNHLY and CDR2 FYNNEI. This clonotype was sampled from a person aged 55 to 75 with lung adenocarcinoma. This chain links TRBV2 with TRBJ1-2; D unresolved. The sequencing input was FFPE invasive lung adenocarcinoma tissue. The CDR3 here is CASSGHYGYTF. Here the CDR3 DNA reads TGTGCCAGCAGTGGACACTATGGCTACACCTTC.